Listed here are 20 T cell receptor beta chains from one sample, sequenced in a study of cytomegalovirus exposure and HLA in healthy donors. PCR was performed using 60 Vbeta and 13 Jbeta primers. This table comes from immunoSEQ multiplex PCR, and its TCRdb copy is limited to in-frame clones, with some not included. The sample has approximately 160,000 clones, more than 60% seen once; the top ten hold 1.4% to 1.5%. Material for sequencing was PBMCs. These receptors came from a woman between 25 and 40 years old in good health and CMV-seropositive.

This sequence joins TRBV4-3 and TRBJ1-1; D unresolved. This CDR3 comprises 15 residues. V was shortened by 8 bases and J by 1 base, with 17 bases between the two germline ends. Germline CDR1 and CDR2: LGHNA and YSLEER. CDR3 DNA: TGCGCCAGCGGGTGGGCCTCAACTTCGAACACTGAAGCTTTCTTT. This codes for CASGWASTSNTEAFF.

CDR3 nucleotides: TGTGCCAGCAGCGCAGGCGGGGGAGCGGGAGTCGGGGAGCTGTTTTTT. As protein: CASSAGGGAGVGELFF. J is TRBJ2-2 and V is TRBV11-3; 8 bases fit TRBD2. Losses at the gene ends were 5 bases for V and 7 bases for J; bases not matched to a gene: 12. The CDR3 sequence is 16 residues long. From germline, CDR1 is SGHNT and CDR2 YENEEA.

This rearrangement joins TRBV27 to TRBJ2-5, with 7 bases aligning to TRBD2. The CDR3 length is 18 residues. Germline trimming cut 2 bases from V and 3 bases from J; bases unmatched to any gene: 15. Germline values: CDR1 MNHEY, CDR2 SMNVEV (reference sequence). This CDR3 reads CASSLGPSGTLGKETQYF. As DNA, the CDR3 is TGTGCCAGCAGTTTAGGGCCTAGCGGAACCCTGGGGAAAGAGACCCAGTACTTC.

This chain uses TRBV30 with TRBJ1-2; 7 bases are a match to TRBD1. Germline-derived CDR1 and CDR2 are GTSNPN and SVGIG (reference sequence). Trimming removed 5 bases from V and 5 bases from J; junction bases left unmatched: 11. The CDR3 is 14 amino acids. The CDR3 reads CAWGSRGARYGYTF. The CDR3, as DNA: TGTGCCTGGGGGTCCAGGGGGGCGCGGTATGGCTACACCTTC.

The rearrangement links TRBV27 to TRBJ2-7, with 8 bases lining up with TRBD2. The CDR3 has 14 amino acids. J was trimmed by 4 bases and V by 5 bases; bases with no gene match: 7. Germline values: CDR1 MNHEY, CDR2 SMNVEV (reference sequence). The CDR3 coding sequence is TGTGCCAGCAGTCCGAGCGGGGGTCCTTACGAGCAGTACTTC. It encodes CASSPSGGPYEQYF.

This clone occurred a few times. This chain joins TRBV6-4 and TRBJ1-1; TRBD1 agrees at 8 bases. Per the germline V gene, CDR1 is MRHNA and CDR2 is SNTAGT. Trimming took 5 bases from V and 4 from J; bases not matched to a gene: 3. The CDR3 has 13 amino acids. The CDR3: CASSKTGGTEAFF. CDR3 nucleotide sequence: TGTGCCAGCAGTAAAACAGGGGGCACTGAAGCTTTCTTT.

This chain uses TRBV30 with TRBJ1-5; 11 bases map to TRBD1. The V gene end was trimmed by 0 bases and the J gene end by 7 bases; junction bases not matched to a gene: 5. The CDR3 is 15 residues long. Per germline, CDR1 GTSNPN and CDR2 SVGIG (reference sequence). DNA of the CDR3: TGTGCCTGGAGTGTAGGACAGGGGGCGTTCCAGCCCCAGCATTTT. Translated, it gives CAWSVGQGAFQPQHF.

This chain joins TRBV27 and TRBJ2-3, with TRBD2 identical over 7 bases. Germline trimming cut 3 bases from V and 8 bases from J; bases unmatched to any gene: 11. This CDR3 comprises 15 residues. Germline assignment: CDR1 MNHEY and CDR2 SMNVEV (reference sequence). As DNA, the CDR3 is TGTGCCAGCAGTTTCTCGGGGGAGGGACGTAGTACGCAGTATTTT. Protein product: CASSFSGEGRSTQYF.

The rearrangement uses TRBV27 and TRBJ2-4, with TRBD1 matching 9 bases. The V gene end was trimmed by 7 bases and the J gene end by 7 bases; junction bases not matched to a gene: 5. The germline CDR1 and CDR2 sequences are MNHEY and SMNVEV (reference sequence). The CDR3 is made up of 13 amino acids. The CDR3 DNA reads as TGTGCCAGCACCTCGGGACAGGGTAACATTCAGTACTTC. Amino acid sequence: CASTSGQGNIQYF.

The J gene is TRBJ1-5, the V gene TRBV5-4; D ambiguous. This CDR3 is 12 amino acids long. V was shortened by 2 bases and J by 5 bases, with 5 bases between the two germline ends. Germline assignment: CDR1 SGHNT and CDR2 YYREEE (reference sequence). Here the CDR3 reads CASSFLDQPQHF. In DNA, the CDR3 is TGTGCCAGCAGCTTTCTTGATCAGCCCCAGCATTTT.

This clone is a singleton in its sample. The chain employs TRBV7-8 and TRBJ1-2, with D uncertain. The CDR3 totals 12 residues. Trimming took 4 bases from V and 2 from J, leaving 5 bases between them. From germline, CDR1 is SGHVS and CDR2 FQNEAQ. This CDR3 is CASSSGNYGYTF. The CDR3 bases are TGTGCCAGCAGCTCCGGGAACTATGGCTACACCTTC.

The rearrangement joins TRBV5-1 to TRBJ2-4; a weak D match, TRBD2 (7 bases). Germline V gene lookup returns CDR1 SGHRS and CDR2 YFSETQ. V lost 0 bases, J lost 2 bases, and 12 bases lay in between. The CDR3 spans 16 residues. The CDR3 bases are TGCGCCAGCAGCTTGGAGGCGGGGGCGCCCAAAAACATTCAGTACTTC. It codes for CASSLEAGAPKNIQYF. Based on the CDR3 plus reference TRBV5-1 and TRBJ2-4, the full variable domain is KAGVTQTPRYLIKTRGQQVTLSCSPISGHRSVSWYQQTPGQGLQFLFEYFSETQRNKGNFPGRFSGRQFSNSRSEMNVSTLELGDSALYLCASSLEAGAPKNIQYFGAGTRLSVL.

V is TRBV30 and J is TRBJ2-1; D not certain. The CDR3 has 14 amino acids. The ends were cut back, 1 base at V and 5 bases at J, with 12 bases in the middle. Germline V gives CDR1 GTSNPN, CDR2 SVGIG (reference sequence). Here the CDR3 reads CAWSAIARNNEQFF. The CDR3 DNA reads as TGTGCCTGGAGTGCTATAGCCCGAAACAATGAGCAGTTCTTC. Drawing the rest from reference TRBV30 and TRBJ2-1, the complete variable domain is SQTIHQWPATLVQPVGSPLSLECTVEGTSNPNLYWYRQAAGRGLQLLFYSVGIGQISSEVPQNLSASRPQDRQFILSSKKLLLSDSGFYLCAWSAIARNNEQFFGPGTRLTVL.

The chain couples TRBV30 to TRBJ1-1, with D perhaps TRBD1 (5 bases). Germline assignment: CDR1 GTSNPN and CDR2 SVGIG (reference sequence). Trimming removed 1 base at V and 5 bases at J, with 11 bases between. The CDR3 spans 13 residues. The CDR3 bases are TGTGCCTGGAGTGGACAGAAAAAAACTGAAGCTTTCTTT. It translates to CAWSGQKKTEAFF.

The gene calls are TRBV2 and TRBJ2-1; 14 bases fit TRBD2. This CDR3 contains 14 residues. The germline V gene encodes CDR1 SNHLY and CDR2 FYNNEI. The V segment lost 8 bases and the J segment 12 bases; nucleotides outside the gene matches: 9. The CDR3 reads CASEGLAGEGSQFF. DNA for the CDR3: TGTGCCAGCGAGGGACTAGCGGGGGAAGGCTCGCAGTTCTTC. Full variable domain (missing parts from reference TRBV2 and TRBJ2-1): EPEVTQTPSHQVTQMGQEVILRCVPISNHLYFYWYRQILGQKVEFLVSFYNNEISEKSEIFDDQFSVERPDGSNFTLKIRSTKLEDSAMYFCASEGLAGEGSQFFGPGTRLTVL.

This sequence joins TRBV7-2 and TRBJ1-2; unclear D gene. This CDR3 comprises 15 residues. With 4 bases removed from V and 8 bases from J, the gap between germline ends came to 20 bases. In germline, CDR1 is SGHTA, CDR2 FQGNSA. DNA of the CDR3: TGTGCCAGCAGCTCCCAATCCCCAGCCGGGTACGGCTACACCTTC. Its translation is CASSSQSPAGYGYTF.

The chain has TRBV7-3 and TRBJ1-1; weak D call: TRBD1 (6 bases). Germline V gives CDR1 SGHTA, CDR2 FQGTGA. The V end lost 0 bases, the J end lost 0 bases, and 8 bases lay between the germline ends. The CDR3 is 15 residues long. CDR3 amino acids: CASSLTTGMNTEAFF. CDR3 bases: TGTGCCAGCAGCTTAACGACAGGAATGAACACTGAAGCTTTCTTT.

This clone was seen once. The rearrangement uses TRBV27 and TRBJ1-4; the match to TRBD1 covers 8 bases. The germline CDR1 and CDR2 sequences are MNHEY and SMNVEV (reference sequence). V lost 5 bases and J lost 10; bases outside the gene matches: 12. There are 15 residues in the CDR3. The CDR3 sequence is CASSGGQVGTGKLFF. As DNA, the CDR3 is TGTGCCAGCAGTGGGGGACAGGTCGGGACTGGAAAACTGTTTTTT.

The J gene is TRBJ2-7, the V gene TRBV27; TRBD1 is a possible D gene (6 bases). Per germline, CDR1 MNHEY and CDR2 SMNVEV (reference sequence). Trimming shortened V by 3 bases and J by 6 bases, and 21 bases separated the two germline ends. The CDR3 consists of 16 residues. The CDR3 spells CASSFRTAPGRAEQYF. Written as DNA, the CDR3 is TGTGCCAGCAGTTTTCGGACAGCCCCAGGGAGAGCCGAGCAGTACTTC.

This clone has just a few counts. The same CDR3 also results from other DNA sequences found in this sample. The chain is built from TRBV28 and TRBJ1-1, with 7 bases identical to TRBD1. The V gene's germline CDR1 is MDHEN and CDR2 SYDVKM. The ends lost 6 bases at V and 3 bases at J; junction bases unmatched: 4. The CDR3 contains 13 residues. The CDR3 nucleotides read TGTGCCAGCAGCCTCGACAGGGACACTGAAGCTTTCTTT. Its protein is CASSLDRDTEAFF.